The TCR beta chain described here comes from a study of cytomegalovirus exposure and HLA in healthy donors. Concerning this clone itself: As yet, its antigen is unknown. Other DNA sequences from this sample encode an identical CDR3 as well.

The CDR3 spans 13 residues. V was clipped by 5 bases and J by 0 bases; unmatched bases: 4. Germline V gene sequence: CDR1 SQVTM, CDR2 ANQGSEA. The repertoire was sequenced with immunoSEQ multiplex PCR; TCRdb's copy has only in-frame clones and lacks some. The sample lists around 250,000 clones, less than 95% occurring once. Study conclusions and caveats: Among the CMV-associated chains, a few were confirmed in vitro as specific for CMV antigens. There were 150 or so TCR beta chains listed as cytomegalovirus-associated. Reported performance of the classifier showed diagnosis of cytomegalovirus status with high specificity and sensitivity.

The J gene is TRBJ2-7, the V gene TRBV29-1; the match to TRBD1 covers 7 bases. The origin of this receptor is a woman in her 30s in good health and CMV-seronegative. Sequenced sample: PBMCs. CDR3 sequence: CSVLRDSSYEQYF. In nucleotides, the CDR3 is TGCAGCGTTCTCCGGGACAGCTCCTACGAGCAGTACTTC.